This entry lists 27 T cell receptor beta chains sequenced from one sample in a study of cytomegalovirus exposure and HLA in healthy donors. Primers for the PCR totalled 60 Vbeta and 13 Jbeta. Some clones are missing from TCRdb's copy, which holds only in-frame ones; the method was immunoSEQ multiplex PCR. The specimen's table records some 72,000 clones. Sequences were obtained from PBMCs. The source of these receptors is a boy between 5 and 17 years old in good health and CMV-seronegative.

This chain connects TRBV11-2 to TRBJ1-3; D is perhaps TRBD1 (6 bases). Trimming removed 6 bases from V and 0 bases from J, with 9 bases in between. Germline V lookup: CDR1 SGHAT, CDR2 FQNNGV. The CDR3 is 14 residues long. The CDR3 DNA is TGTGCCAGCAGTGACAGGTTCTCTGGAAACACCATATATTTT. Translating gives CASSDRFSGNTIYF.

The rearrangement links TRBV18 to TRBJ1-1; tentatively, D is TRBD1 (6 bases). Germline V gene data show CDR1 as KGHSH and CDR2 as LQKENI. The CDR3 has 15 residues. Trimming shortened V by 5 bases and J by 4 bases, and 17 bases separated the two germline ends. In nucleotides, the CDR3 is TGTGCCAGCTCAAGGCAGGACAGCCTTCCCACTGAAGCTTTCTTT. As protein: CASSRQDSLPTEAFF.

The rearrangement uses TRBV7-3 and TRBJ2-3; 8 bases fit TRBD2. The trim removed 1 base at V and 6 bases at J, leaving 6 bases unmatched. Germline-derived CDR1 and CDR2 are SGHTA and FQGTGA. The length of the CDR3 is 15 residues. The CDR3 nucleotides read TGTGCCAGCAGCTTAATGACGGGGGGGCAGGATACGCAGTATTTT. Translation: CASSLMTGGQDTQYF.

The J gene is TRBJ2-6, the V gene TRBV30; 7 positions match TRBD2. This CDR3 is 15 amino acids long. The ends lost 8 bases at V and 0 bases at J; junction bases unmatched: 7. The germline V gene has CDR1 GTSNPN and CDR2 SVGIG (reference sequence). The CDR3 region is CAGGVLHSGANVLTF. CDR3 DNA sequence: TGTGCCGGGGGGGTCCTCCACTCTGGGGCCAACGTCCTGACTTTC.

V and J are TRBV6-5 and TRBJ2-7; 12 nucleotides align to TRBD2. J was trimmed by 0 bases and V by 6 bases; bases with no gene match: 3. The CDR3 runs 15 residues. CDR1 and CDR2 from the germline V gene are MNHEY and SVGAGI. Here the CDR3 DNA reads TGTGCCAGCAGCCCTAGCGGGAGGGGCTCCTACGAGCAGTACTTC. Translated: CASSPSGRGSYEQYF.

The chain recombines TRBV9 with TRBJ1-2; D is unclear. Germline loops: CDR1 SGDLS, CDR2 YYNGEE. The CDR3 spans 14 residues. V lost 4 bases and J 8 bases, leaving 18 bases between the germline ends. CDR3 region: CASSTNEGRRGYTF. In nucleotides, the CDR3 is TGTGCCAGCAGCACCAACGAAGGGAGGAGAGGCTACACCTTC.

The chain employs TRBV4-1 and TRBJ1-2; D is possibly TRBD1 (5 bases). Looked up from germline, CDR1 is MGHRA and CDR2 is YSYEKL. V gave up 6 bases and J gave up 7 bases, with 18 bases separating them. The CDR3 extends over 14 amino acids. The CDR3 sequence is CASRAQGGGSGYTF. CDR3 nucleotide sequence: TGCGCCAGCAGGGCCCAGGGCGGAGGGAGTGGCTACACCTTC.

The chain joins TRBV7-8 to TRBJ2-7; D is uncertain. CDR1 SGHVS and CDR2 FQNEAQ come from the germline V gene. The CDR3 has 14 residues. The V and J ends lost 5 bases and 5 bases respectively, with 16 bases between them. The CDR3 coding sequence is TGTGCCAGCAGCCAAGCCGGTACGGGTAACGAGCAGTACTTC. This translates into CASSQAGTGNEQYF.

The chain joins TRBV9 to TRBJ2-5; 8 bases fit TRBD2. The germline CDR1 and CDR2 sequences are SGDLS and YYNGEE. The length of the CDR3 is 16 residues. V gave up 0 bases and J gave up 2 bases; unmatched junction bases: 6. Here the CDR3 reads CASSVAPSGHQETQYF. The CDR3 bases are TGTGCCAGCAGCGTAGCCCCTAGCGGGCATCAAGAGACCCAGTACTTC.

This chain links TRBV5-1 with TRBJ2-5, with 7 nucleotides matching TRBD2. Germline loops: CDR1 SGHRS, CDR2 YFSETQ. The junction had 10 bases not matched to a gene; V was cut back by 1 base and J by 4 bases. The CDR3 runs 16 residues. The CDR3: CASSLTTGRGGETQYF. The DNA for the CDR3 is TGCGCCAGCAGCTTGACGACGGGGCGCGGGGGAGAGACCCAGTACTTC.

The CDR3 loop is CASSHGRTGGITNEKLFF. The DNA of the CDR3 is TGCGCCAGCAGCCATGGGAGGACAGGGGGGATAACTAATGAAAAACTGTTTTTT. The rearrangement joins TRBV4-1 to TRBJ1-4; 10 nucleotides agree with TRBD1. With V trimmed by 3 bases and J by 1 base, 8 bases remained unmatched. The CDR3 spans 18 residues. In germline, CDR1 is MGHRA, CDR2 YSYEKL.

The chain links TRBV11-2 to TRBJ1-2, with D unclear. The germline gives CDR1 SGHAT, CDR2 FQNNGV. The ends were cut back, 0 bases at V and 0 bases at J, with 8 bases in the middle. The CDR3 is 15 residues long. CDR3 region: CASSLDLTANYGYTF. For the CDR3, the DNA is TGTGCCAGCAGCTTAGATCTCACTGCTAACTATGGCTACACCTTC.

CDR3 sequence (DNA): TGTGCCAGCAGCCCAGGGTCCTACAATGAGCAGTTCTTC. This translates into CASSPGSYNEQFF. The chain uses TRBV7-6 and TRBJ2-1, with D tentatively TRBD1 (5 bases). This CDR3 has 13 amino acids. From germline, CDR1 is SGHVS and CDR2 FNYEAQ. The V gene lost 5 bases and the J gene lost 1 base, with 6 bases spanning the gap.

The chain combines TRBV19 with TRBJ2-1; D remains unclear. Germline CDR1 is LNHDA and CDR2 is SQIVND (reference sequence). V dropped 2 bases and J dropped 5 bases, with 4 bases sitting between them. The CDR3 sequence is 12 residues long. For the CDR3, the DNA is TGTGCCAGTAGTATACTAAACAATGAGCAGTTCTTC. As protein: CASSILNNEQFF.

The V gene is TRBV19, the J gene TRBJ1-5; 8 bases are shared with TRBD1. With V trimmed by 4 bases and J by 5 bases, 16 bases remained unmatched. Germline V gene sequence: CDR1 LNHDA, CDR2 SQIVND (reference sequence). The CDR3 loop spans 18 amino acids. The CDR3 spells CASSNLRLAGTGYQPQHF. The CDR3 coding sequence is TGTGCCAGTAGTAACCTGCGATTAGCCGGGACAGGCTATCAGCCCCAGCATTTT.

The rearrangement links TRBV5-1 to TRBJ2-3, with 10 bases lining up with TRBD2. Germline loops: CDR1 SGHRS, CDR2 YFSETQ. V shed 0 bases, J shed 3 bases, and the junction held 4 bases outside the gene matches. The CDR3 spans 16 residues. The CDR3 DNA sequence: TGCGCCAGCAGCTTGGCGCTAGCGGGAGAGACAGATACGCAGTATTTT. It specifies CASSLALAGETDTQYF.

J is TRBJ1-1 and V is TRBV6-1, with D unresolved. V was trimmed by 6 bases and J by 5 bases, leaving 13 bases between them. The CDR3 runs to 13 residues. Per the germline V gene, CDR1 is MNHNS and CDR2 is SASEGT. The DNA of the CDR3 is TGTGCCAGCAGCGGAGGGTTTGAAACTGAAGCTTTCTTT. The encoded protein is CASSGGFETEAFF.

The rearrangement joins TRBV28 to TRBJ1-1, with TRBD1 identical over 8 bases. The CDR3 contains 13 residues. Germline V gene data show CDR1 as MDHEN and CDR2 as SYDVKM. Trimming took 7 bases from V and 7 from J; bases not matched to a gene: 8. In nucleotides, the CDR3 is TGTGCCAGCACCTGGACAGGGTGGGGTGAAGCTTTCTTT. As protein: CASTWTGWGEAFF.

The chain couples TRBV4-1 to TRBJ2-1; D may be TRBD2 (6 bases). Germline CDR1 MGHRA, CDR2 YSYEKL. CDR3 size: 14 residues. V was clipped by 6 bases and J by 0 bases, with 9 bases between them. CDR3 DNA sequence: TGCGCCAGCAGTGCGGGGAGCTCCTACAATGAGCAGTTCTTC. Translation: CASSAGSSYNEQFF.

J is TRBJ2-5 and V is TRBV11-1, with D maybe TRBD1 (6 bases). The CDR3 consists of 16 residues. Germline V CDR1 and CDR2: SGHAT, FQDESV (reference sequence). V shed 0 bases and J shed 4 bases, with 15 bases lying between them. DNA of the CDR3: TGTGCCAGCAGCTTAGCTCCCACAGGGACCCGAGAGACCCAGTACTTC. Protein: CASSLAPTGTRETQYF.

A note on this clone: The same CDR3 can be traced to other DNA sequences in this sample. The gene calls are TRBV29-1 and TRBJ2-3; D call uncertain. Per the germline V gene, CDR1 is SQVTM and CDR2 is ANQGSEA. This CDR3 comprises 12 residues. The V end lost 3 bases, the J end lost 1 base, and 5 bases lay between the germline ends. The DNA of the CDR3 is TGCAGCGTTGATTCTGGCACAGATACGCAGTATTTT. Residues: CSVDSGTDTQYF.

The chain links TRBV11-2 to TRBJ2-7; 8 bases agree with TRBD2. Trimming took 7 bases from V and 0 from J; bases not matched to a gene: 11. Germline-derived CDR1 and CDR2 are SGHAT and FQNNGV. This CDR3 has 16 residues. The CDR3 protein is CASTGAAGVSSYEQYF. The CDR3 region has the DNA TGTGCCAGCACCGGAGCAGCGGGGGTTTCCTCCTACGAGCAGTACTTC.

The chain couples TRBV30 to TRBJ2-2, with 8 positions matching TRBD1. J gave up 5 bases and V 2 bases, and 4 bases lay outside the gene matches. The CDR3 spans 14 residues. CDR1 is GTSNPN, CDR2 SVGIG, per germline (reference sequence). Here the CDR3 DNA reads TGTGCCTGGAGTCCAGGGGGCCGTACCGGGGAGCTGTTTTTT. Protein: CAWSPGGRTGELFF. Variable domain in full (rest from reference TRBV30 and TRBJ2-2): SQTIHQWPATLVQPVGSPLSLECTVEGTSNPNLYWYRQAAGRGLQLLFYSVGIGQISSEVPQNLSASRPQDRQFILSSKKLLLSDSGFYLCAWSPGGRTGELFFGEGSRLTVL.

The chain is built from TRBV5-6 and TRBJ2-7; a possible D gene is TRBD2 (6 bases). Between the trimmed V and J ends, which lost 3 bases and 4 bases, there was a span of 11 bases. Germline-derived CDR1 and CDR2 are SGHDT and YYEEEE. The CDR3 has 13 residues. For the CDR3, the DNA is TGTGCCAGCAGCTGGTCTGGGGGGTACGAGCAGTACTTC. Protein: CASSWSGGYEQYF. Complete variable domain (other parts from reference TRBV5-6 and TRBJ2-7): DAGVTQSPTHLIKTRGQQVTLRCSPKSGHDTVSWYQQALGQGPQFIFQYYEEEERQRGNFPDRFSGHQFPNYSSELNVNALLLGDSALYLCASSWSGGYEQYFGPGTRLTVT.

V and J are TRBV19 and TRBJ2-3; TRBD1 aligns across 8 bases. The V segment lost 3 bases and the J segment 4 bases; nucleotides outside the gene matches: 6. Germline CDR1 is LNHDA and CDR2 is SQIVND (reference sequence). The CDR3 is 15 residues long. In DNA form, the CDR3 reads TGTGCCAGTAGTATGACAGGGGCTTCTGCAGATACGCAGTATTTT. Protein sequence: CASSMTGASADTQYF.

V usage is TRBV4-2 and J usage is TRBJ2-7; 9 nucleotides match TRBD2. Germline values: CDR1 LGHNA, CDR2 YNFKEQ. J was trimmed by 5 bases and V by 3 bases; bases with no gene match: 14. The CDR3 runs to 17 residues. Here the CDR3 reads CASSQPPGRGGRNEQYF. The DNA of the CDR3 is TGTGCCAGCAGCCAGCCTCCGGGGCGGGGGGGTAGGAACGAGCAGTACTTC.

This chain uses TRBV5-6 with TRBJ1-3; D is ambiguous. Trimming stripped 4 bases from V and 3 bases from J, with 11 bases between. CDR3 size: 14 residues. In germline, CDR1 is SGHDT, CDR2 YYEEEE. This CDR3 reads CASSDGDGGNTIYF. The CDR3 DNA reads TGTGCCAGCAGCGACGGAGACGGTGGAAACACCATATATTTT.